The entry that follows covers one TCR beta chain sequence. The CDR3 totals 16 residues. V lost 0 bases, J lost 8 bases, and 14 bases lay in between. Germline CDR1 MNHEY, CDR2 SVGAGI. Original handling: Using reference gene primer amplification, nucleated cell counts were estimated. TCRdb's table, derived via immunoSEQ multiplex PCR, lists solely in-frame clones and lacks some. The D gene and trimming were derived from the DNA, and the V and J assignments and clone size from that table. Of about 39,000 clones in the sample, approximately 81% were seen once. This sample was taken from a study of blood T cell repertoires in COVID-19. About the research overall: Samples representing acute and convalescent COVID-19 were sourced from the United States, Italy and Spain. PBMCs, B-cell-depleted T cells, or T cells provided the cDNA or gDNA that made up the material.

The chain couples TRBV6-5 to TRBJ1-6; unclear D gene. The source material was peripheral blood. This TCR derives from a man aged 60 to 69 in a cohort sampled during active COVID-19. CDR3 bases: TGTGCCAGCAGTTACTCGGCAGATTTAATATATTCACCCCTCCACTTT. Its translation is CASSYSADLIYSPLHF.